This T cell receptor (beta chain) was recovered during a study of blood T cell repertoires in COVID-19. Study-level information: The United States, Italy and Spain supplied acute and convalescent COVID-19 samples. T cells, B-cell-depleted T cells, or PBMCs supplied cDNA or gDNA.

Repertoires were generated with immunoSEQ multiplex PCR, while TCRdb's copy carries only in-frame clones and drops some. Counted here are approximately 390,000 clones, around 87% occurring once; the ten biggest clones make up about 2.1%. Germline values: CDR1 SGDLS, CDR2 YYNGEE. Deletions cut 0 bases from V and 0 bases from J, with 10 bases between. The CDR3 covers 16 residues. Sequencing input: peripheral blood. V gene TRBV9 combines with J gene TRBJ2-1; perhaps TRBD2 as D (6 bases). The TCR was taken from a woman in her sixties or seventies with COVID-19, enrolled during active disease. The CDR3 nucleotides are TGTGCCAGCAGCGTAGCGGCGGGGAGCTCCTACAATGAGCAGTTCTTC. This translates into CASSVAAGSSYNEQFF.